This T cell receptor (beta chain) was profiled in a study of cytomegalovirus exposure and HLA in healthy donors. General observations from the study: Later work showed greater clonal expansion in HLA-associated TCR beta chains than in equally common others. The classifier, whose performance was assessed in both the original and validation cohorts, reportedly diagnosed cytomegalovirus status with high specificity and sensitivity.

This PCR relied on a set of 60 Vbeta primers and 13 Jbeta primers. Generated by immunoSEQ multiplex PCR, the TCRdb table keeps only in-frame clones and is missing some. This table holds 50,000 to 75,000 clones, roughly 77% found once. Regarding this clone: What it binds is unknown.

The sequenced sample consisted of PBMCs. The TCR sequence derives from a man between 25 and 39 years old in good health and CMV-seropositive.

CDR3 in DNA: TGTGCCACGTCGCAGGGTATCGATGGCTACACCTTC. Translating gives CATSQGIDGYTF. The chain couples TRBV5-4 to TRBJ1-2; D possibly corresponds to TRBD1 (5 bases). V was shortened by 9 bases and J by 6 bases, with 15 bases between the two germline ends. The CDR3 totals 12 residues. The germline V gene encodes CDR1 SGHNT and CDR2 YYREEE (reference sequence).